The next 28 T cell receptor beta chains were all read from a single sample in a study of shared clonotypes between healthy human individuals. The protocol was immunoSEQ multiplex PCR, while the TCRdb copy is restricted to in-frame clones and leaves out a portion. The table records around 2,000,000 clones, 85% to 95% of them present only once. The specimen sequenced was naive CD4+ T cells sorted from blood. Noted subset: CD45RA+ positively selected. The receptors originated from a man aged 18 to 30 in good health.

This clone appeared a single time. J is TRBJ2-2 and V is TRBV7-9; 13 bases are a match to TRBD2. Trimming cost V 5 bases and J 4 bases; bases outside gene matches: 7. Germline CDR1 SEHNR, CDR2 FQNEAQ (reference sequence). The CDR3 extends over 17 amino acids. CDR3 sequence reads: CASSPGTSGASTGELFF. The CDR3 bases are TGTGCCAGCAGCCCAGGGACTAGCGGGGCGAGCACCGGGGAGCTGTTTTTT.

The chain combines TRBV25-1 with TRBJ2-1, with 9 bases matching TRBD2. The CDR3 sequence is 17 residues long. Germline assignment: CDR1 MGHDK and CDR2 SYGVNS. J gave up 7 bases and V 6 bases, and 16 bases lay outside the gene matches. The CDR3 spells CASSLPTPGGRENEQFF. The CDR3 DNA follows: TGTGCCAGCAGCCTACCGACCCCGGGCGGGAGGGAAAATGAGCAGTTCTTC.

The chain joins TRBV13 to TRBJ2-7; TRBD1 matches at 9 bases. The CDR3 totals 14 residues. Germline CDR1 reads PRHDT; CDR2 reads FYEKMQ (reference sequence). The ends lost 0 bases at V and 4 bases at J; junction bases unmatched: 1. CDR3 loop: CASSLGGQGYEQYF. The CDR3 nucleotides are TGTGCCAGCAGCTTAGGGGGACAGGGTTACGAGCAGTACTTC.

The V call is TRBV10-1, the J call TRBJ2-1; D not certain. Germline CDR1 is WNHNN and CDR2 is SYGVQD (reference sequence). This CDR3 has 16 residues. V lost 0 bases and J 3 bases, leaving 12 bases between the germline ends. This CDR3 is CASSESSSGYYNEQFF. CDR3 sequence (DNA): TGCGCCAGCAGTGAGTCTTCGTCCGGGTACTACAATGAGCAGTTCTTC.

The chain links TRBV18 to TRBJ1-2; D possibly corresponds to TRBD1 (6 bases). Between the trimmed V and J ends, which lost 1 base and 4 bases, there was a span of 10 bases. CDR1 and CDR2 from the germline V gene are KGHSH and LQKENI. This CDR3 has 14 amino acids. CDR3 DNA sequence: TGTGCCAGCTCACCACGGGGGGCTGGCTATGGCTACACCTTC. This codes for CASSPRGAGYGYTF.

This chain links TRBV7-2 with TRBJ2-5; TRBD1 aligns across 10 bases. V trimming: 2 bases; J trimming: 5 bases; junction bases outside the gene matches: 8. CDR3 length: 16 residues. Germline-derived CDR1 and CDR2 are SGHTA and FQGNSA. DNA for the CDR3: TGTGCCAGCAGCTTAAGGGGGACAGGGGTTGTGGAGACCCAGTACTTC. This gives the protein CASSLRGTGVVETQYF. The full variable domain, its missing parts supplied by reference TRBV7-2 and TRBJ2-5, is GAGVSQSPSNKVTEKGKDVELRCDPISGHTALYWYRQSLGQGLEFLIYFQGNSAPDKSGLPSDRFSAERTGGSVSTLTIQRTQQEDSAVYLCASSLRGTGVVETQYFGPGTRLLVL.

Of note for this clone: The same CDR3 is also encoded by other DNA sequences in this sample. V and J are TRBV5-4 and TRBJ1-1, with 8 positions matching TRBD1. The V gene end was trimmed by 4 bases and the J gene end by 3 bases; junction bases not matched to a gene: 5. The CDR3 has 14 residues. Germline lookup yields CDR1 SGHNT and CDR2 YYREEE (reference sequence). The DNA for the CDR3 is TGTGCCAGCAGCCCAGGGGGCCGGGACACTGAAGCTTTCTTT. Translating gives CASSPGGRDTEAFF. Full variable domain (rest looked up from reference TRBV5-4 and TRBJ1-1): ETGVTQSPTHLIKTRGQQVTLRCSSQSGHNTVSWYQQALGQGPQFIFQYYREEENGRGNFPPRFSGLQFPNYSSELNVNALELDDSALYLCASSPGGRDTEAFFGQGTRLTVV.

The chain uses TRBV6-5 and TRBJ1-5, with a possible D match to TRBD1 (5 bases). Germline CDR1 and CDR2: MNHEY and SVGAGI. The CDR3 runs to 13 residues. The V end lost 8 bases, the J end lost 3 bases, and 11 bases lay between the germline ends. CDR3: CASRRQNNQPQHF. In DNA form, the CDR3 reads TGTGCCAGCCGTCGACAGAACAATCAGCCCCAGCATTTT.

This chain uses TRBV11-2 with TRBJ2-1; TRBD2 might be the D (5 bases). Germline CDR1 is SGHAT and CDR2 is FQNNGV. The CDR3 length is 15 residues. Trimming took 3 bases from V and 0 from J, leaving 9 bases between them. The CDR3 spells CASSFGSLSYNEQFF. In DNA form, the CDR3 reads TGTGCCAGCAGCTTTGGGAGTCTCTCCTACAATGAGCAGTTCTTC.

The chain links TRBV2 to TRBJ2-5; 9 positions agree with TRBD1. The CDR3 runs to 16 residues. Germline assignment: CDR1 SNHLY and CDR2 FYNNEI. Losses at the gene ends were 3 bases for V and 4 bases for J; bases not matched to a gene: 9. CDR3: CASSDRQGQGRETQYF. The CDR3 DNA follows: TGTGCCAGCAGTGATCGGCAGGGACAGGGTCGAGAGACCCAGTACTTC.

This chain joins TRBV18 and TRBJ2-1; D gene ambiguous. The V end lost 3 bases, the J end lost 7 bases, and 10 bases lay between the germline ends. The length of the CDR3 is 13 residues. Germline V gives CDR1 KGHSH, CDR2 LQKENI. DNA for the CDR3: TGTGCCAGCTCACCCGGTTTACCGAATGAGCAGTTCTTC. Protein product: CASSPGLPNEQFF.

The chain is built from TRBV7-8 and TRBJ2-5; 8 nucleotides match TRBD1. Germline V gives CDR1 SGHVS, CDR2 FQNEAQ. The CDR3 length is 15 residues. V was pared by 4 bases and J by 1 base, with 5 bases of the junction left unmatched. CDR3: CASSSGQGPQETQYF. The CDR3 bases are TGTGCCAGCAGCTCAGGACAGGGACCCCAAGAGACCCAGTACTTC. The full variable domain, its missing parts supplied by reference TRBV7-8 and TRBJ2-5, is GAGVSQSPRYKVAKRGQDVALRCDPISGHVSLFWYQQALGQGPEFLTYFQNEAQLDKSGLPSDRFFAERPEGSVSTLKIQRTQQEDSAVYLCASSSGQGPQETQYFGPGTRLLVL.

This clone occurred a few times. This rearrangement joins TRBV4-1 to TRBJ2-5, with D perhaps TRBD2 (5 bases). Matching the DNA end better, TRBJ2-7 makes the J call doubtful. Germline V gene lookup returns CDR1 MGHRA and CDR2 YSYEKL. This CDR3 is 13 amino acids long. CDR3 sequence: CASSQEPGYEQYF. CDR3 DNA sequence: TGCGCCAGCAGCCAAGAGCCGGGGTACGAGCAGTACTTC.

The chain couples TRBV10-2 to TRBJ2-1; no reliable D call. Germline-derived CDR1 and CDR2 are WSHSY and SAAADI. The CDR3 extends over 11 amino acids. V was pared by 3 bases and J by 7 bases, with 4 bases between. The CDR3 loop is CASSEMNEQFF. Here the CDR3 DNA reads TGCGCCAGCAGTGAAATGAATGAGCAGTTCTTC.

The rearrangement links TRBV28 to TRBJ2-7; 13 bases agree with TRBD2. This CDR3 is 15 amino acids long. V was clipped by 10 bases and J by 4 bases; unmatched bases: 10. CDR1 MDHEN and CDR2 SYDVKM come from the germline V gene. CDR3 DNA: TGTGCCACACGACAGGGACTAGCGGGACAATACGAGCAGTACTTC. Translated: CATRQGLAGQYEQYF. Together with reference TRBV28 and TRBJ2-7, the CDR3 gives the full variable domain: DVKVTQSSRYLVKRTGEKVFLECVQDMDHENMFWYRQDPGLGLRLIYFSYDVKMKEKGDIPEGYSVSREKKERFSLILESASTNQTSMYLCATRQGLAGQYEQYFGPGTRLTVT.

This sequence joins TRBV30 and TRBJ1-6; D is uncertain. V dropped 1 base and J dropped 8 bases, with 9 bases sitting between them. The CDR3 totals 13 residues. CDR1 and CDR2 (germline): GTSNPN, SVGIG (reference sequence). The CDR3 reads CAWSDNKDSPLHF. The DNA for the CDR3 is TGTGCCTGGAGTGACAATAAAGATTCACCCCTCCACTTT.

The CDR3 region has the DNA TGTGCCAGCAGCTCGGGACGACTGGATGGCTACACCTTC. It yields the protein CASSSGRLDGYTF. The gene calls are TRBV6-5 and TRBJ1-2, with D maybe TRBD1 (5 bases). The V gene's germline CDR1 is MNHEY and CDR2 SVGAGI. The CDR3 runs 13 residues. Trimming cost V 6 bases and J 6 bases, with 14 bases left between them.

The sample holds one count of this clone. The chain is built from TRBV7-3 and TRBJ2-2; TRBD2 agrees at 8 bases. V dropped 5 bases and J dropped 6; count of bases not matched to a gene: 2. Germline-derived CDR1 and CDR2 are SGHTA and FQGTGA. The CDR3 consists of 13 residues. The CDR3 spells CASSATSAGELFF. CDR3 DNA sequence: TGTGCCAGCAGCGCGACTAGCGCCGGGGAGCTGTTTTTT.

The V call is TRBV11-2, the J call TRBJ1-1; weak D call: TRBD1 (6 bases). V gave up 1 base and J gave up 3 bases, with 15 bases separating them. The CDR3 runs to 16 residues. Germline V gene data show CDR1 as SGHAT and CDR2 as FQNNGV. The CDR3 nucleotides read TGTGCCAGCAGCTTAGGGGAGTACAGGGCGGACACTGAAGCTTTCTTT. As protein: CASSLGEYRADTEAFF.

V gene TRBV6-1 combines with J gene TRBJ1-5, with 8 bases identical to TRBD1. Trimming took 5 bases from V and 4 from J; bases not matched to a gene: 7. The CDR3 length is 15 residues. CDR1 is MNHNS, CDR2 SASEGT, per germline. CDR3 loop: CASSSRDRYNQPQHF. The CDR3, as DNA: TGTGCCAGCAGTTCGCGGGACAGGTATAATCAGCCCCAGCATTTT.

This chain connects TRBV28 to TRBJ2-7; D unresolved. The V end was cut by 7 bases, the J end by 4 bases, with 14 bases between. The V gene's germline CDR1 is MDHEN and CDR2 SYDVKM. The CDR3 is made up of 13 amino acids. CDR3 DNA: TGTGCCAGCAAGAGAGGCGGAGATTACGAGCAGTACTTC. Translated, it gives CASKRGGDYEQYF.

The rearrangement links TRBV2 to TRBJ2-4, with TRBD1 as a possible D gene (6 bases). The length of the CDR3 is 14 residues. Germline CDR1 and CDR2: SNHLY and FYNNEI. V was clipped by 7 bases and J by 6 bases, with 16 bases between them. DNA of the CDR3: TGTGCCAGCAAACTTCAGGGGCAAGGAAACATTCAGTACTTC. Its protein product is CASKLQGQGNIQYF.

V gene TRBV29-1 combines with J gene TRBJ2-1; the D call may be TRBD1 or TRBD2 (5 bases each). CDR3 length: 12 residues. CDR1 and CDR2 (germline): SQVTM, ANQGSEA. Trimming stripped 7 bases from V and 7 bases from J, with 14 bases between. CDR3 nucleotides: TGCAGCGCCGACAGACTACGGAATGAGCAGTTCTTC. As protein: CSADRLRNEQFF.

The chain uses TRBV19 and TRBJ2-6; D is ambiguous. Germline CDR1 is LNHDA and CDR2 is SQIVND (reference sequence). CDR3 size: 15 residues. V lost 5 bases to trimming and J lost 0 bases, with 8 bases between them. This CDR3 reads CASSVQVSGANVLTF. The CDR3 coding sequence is TGTGCCAGTAGTGTACAAGTCTCTGGGGCCAACGTCCTGACTTTC.

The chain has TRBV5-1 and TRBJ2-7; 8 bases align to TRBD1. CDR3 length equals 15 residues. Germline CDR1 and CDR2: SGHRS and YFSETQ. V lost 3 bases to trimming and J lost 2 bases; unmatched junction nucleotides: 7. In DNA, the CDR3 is TGCGCCAGCAGCTACTGGACAGGGATGACCTACGAGCAGTACTTC. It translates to CASSYWTGMTYEQYF.

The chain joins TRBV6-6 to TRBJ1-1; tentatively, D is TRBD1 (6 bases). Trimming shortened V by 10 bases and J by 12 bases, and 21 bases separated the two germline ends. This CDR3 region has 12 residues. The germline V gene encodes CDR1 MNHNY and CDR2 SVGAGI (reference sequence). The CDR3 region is CATHRTEDGTFF. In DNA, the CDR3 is TGTGCCACCCACAGGACAGAGGATGGAACTTTCTTT.

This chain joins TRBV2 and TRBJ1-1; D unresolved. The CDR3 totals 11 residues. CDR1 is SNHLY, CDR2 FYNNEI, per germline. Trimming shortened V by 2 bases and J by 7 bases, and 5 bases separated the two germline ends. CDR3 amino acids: CASSEIYEAFF. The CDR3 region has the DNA TGTGCCAGCAGTGAAATTTATGAAGCTTTCTTT. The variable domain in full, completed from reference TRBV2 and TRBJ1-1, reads EPEVTQTPSHQVTQMGQEVILRCVPISNHLYFYWYRQILGQKVEFLVSFYNNEISEKSEIFDDQFSVERPDGSNFTLKIRSTKLEDSAMYFCASSEIYEAFFGQGTRLTVV.

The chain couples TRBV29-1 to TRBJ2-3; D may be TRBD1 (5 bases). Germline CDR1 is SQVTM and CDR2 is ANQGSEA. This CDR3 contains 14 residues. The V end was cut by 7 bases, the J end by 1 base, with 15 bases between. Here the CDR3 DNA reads TGCAGCGCCCCGGATGGGGCCGGCACAGATACGCAGTATTTT. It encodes CSAPDGAGTDTQYF.